The clone carrying this T cell receptor beta chain was seen more than once but under ten times. Relative to the germline gene, one junction end is altered; a read error may explain this. The data were taken from a study of glioma-infiltrating T cells. Study information: Low-grade gliomas were grade II; glioblastomas were grade IV at initial diagnosis.

TCR alpha and beta CDR3 regions were amplified from RNA using iRepertoire nested multiplex PCR. TCRdb re-analysed the multiplex PCR reads in MiXCR, keeping a single row per CDR3 protein. This sample has approximately 400,000 distinct CDR3 sequences; roughly two fifths occur once, and the top ten carry around 12%. The clonotype was recovered from a human donor with low-grade glioma or glioblastoma, undergoing nonglioma brain surgery, or in good health (not recorded which). Input material: glioma tissue, nonneoplastic brain tissue, or PBMCs (not recorded which).

The CDR3 region has the DNA TGTGCTAGCAGCTTTAACAGGGAAGAGACCCAGTACTTC. Translation gives CASSFNREETQYF. This rearrangement joins TRBV7-7 to TRBJ2-5; D is perhaps TRBD1 (6 bases). This CDR3 spans 13 amino acids. Germline V gene sequence: CDR1 SSHAT, CDR2 FNYEAQ (reference sequence).